These 27 T cell receptor beta chains were all obtained from the same sample, sequenced in a study of cytomegalovirus exposure and HLA in healthy donors. PCR primers comprised 60 Vbeta and 13 Jbeta primers. The data were produced by immunoSEQ multiplex PCR, yet TCRdb's version contains in-frame clones alone and is incomplete. The table lists around 85,000 clones, 80% of them singletons, with approximately 7.9% in the top ten. The sequenced material came from PBMCs. The receptors originated from a man between 25 and 39 years old in good health and CMV-seronegative.

This chain uses TRBV6-5 with TRBJ1-4; 9 bases line up with TRBD1. Germline-derived CDR1 and CDR2 are MNHEY and SVGAGI. V dropped 6 bases and J dropped 8; count of bases not matched to a gene: 10. CDR3 length equals 15 residues. This CDR3 is CASRYNTGGREKLFF. CDR3 DNA sequence: TGTGCCAGCAGATACAATACAGGGGGCAGGGAAAAACTGTTTTTT.

This clone is a singleton in its sample. This chain links TRBV30 with TRBJ2-1; 13 nucleotides line up with TRBD2. The CDR3 has 16 amino acids. Germline loops: CDR1 GTSNPN, CDR2 SVGIG (reference sequence). Trimming took 6 bases from V and 4 from J; bases not matched to a gene: 9. CDR3 in amino acids: CACYWTSGGIYNEQFF. The CDR3 bases are TGTGCCTGTTACTGGACTAGCGGGGGCATATACAATGAGCAGTTCTTC.

This clone was picked up a small number of times. This chain links TRBV30 with TRBJ1-1; tentative D call: TRBD1 (5 bases). This CDR3 contains 14 residues. The germline V gene has CDR1 GTSNPN and CDR2 SVGIG (reference sequence). V was trimmed by 0 bases and J by 4 bases, leaving 12 bases between them. CDR3 coding DNA: TGTGCCTGGAGTGTAATTACGGGGGGCACTGAAGCTTTCTTT. Translating gives CAWSVITGGTEAFF.

V gene TRBV19 combines with J gene TRBJ1-1, with 8 nucleotides matching TRBD1. Germline loops: CDR1 LNHDA, CDR2 SQIVND (reference sequence). V shed 7 bases, J shed 1 base, and the junction held 8 bases outside the gene matches. The CDR3 totals 15 residues. CDR3 bases: TGTGCCAGTACAACCGACGGGACAGGGAACACTGAAGCTTTCTTT. Translation gives CASTTDGTGNTEAFF. Full variable domain (missing parts from reference TRBV19 and TRBJ1-1): DGGITQSPKYLFRKEGQNVTLSCEQNLNHDAMYWYRQDPGQGLRLIYYSQIVNDFQKGDIAEGYSVSREKKESFPLTVTSAQKNPTAFYLCASTTDGTGNTEAFFGQGTRLTVV.

Concerning this clone: One end of the junction is discordant with germline, which a read error may explain. The sample holds other DNA sequences that translate to the same CDR3. V gene TRBV6-1 combines with J gene TRBJ1-5, with no clear D. The CDR3 extends over 13 amino acids. Germline V lookup: CDR1 MNHNS, CDR2 SASEGT. Here the CDR3 reads CASSESGSQPQHF. DNA for the CDR3: TGTGCCAGCAGTGAATCAGGTAGTCAGCCTCAGCATTTT.

This chain links TRBV19 with TRBJ1-1, with a tentative D call TRBD1 (6 bases). Looked up from germline, CDR1 is LNHDA and CDR2 is SQIVND (reference sequence). The V end lost 5 bases, the J end lost 1 base, and 8 bases lay between the germline ends. CDR3 length: 13 amino acids. Here the CDR3 DNA reads TGTGCCAGTAGTGACAGGAGGAACACTGAAGCTTTCTTT. It specifies CASSDRRNTEAFF.

CDR3 region: CASRTSGNNEQFF. The CDR3 DNA reads as TGTGCCAGTCGGACTAGCGGGAACAATGAGCAGTTCTTC. J is TRBJ2-1 and V is TRBV19; 12 bases align to TRBD2. The CDR3 runs to 13 residues. From germline, CDR1 is LNHDA and CDR2 SQIVND (reference sequence). V dropped 8 bases and J dropped 5; count of bases not matched to a gene: 1.

V usage is TRBV15 and J usage is TRBJ2-1; D perhaps matches TRBD1 (5 bases). The V and J ends lost 5 bases and 6 bases respectively, with 17 bases between them. Looked up from germline, CDR1 is LNHNV and CDR2 is YYDKDF (reference sequence). The CDR3 is made up of 15 amino acids. The DNA for the CDR3 is TGTGCCACCAGCGGAATACAGACAGACTTCAATGAGCAGTTCTTC. This codes for CATSGIQTDFNEQFF.

The chain joins TRBV28 to TRBJ1-1; unclear D gene. The germline V gene has CDR1 MDHEN and CDR2 SYDVKM. This CDR3 has 13 residues. Trimming cost V 3 bases and J 3 bases, with 8 bases left between them. DNA for the CDR3: TGTGCCAGCAGTTTTCAGCGGCACACTGAAGCTTTCTTT. It translates to CASSFQRHTEAFF.

This clone was picked up one time. This chain's CDR3 is CASSLAPTGNTGELFF. CDR3 in DNA: TGTGCCAGCAGCTTAGCTCCGACAGGGAACACCGGGGAGCTGTTTTTT. The rearrangement links TRBV7-2 to TRBJ2-2; tentatively, D is TRBD1 (6 bases). V was cut by 0 bases and J by 1 base, with 9 bases left in between. This CDR3 contains 16 residues. CDR1 SGHTA and CDR2 FQGNSA come from the germline V gene.

The chain employs TRBV10-3 and TRBJ2-7; 9 bases agree with TRBD1. This CDR3 is 14 amino acids long. Germline lookup yields CDR1 ENHRY and CDR2 SYGVKD. V shed 5 bases and J 6 bases; nucleotides not matched to a gene: 8. CDR3 nucleotide sequence: TGTGCCATCAGTAAGCCGGGACAGGGCCTCGAGCAGTACTTC. Residues: CAISKPGQGLEQYF.

CDR3 protein: CASSLPGYDEKLFF. For the CDR3, the DNA is TGTGCCAGCAGCTTGCCAGGGTATGATGAAAAACTGTTTTTT. The chain links TRBV7-9 to TRBJ1-4; possibly TRBD1 for D (5 bases). The CDR3 runs to 14 residues. Germline loops: CDR1 SEHNR, CDR2 FQNEAQ (reference sequence). V was pared by 3 bases and J by 6 bases, with 11 bases between.

This clone was picked up a small number of times. V is TRBV19 and J is TRBJ2-6; 7 positions agree with TRBD2. The length of the CDR3 is 18 residues. Germline values: CDR1 LNHDA, CDR2 SQIVND (reference sequence). V was pared by 1 base and J by 0 bases, with 6 bases of the junction left unmatched. In DNA, the CDR3 is TGTGCCAGTAGTATAGCCCTAGCGGTACTCTCTGGGGCCAACGTCCTGACTTTC. It codes for CASSIALAVLSGANVLTF.

The chain has TRBV30 and TRBJ2-3; weak D call: TRBD1 (5 bases). The CDR3 contains 11 residues. CDR1 is GTSNPN, CDR2 SVGIG, per germline (reference sequence). The V gene lost 5 bases and the J gene lost 7 bases, with 10 bases spanning the gap. This chain's CDR3 is CAWGASHTQYF. The CDR3 nucleotides read TGTGCCTGGGGGGCCTCACATACGCAGTATTTT.

V is TRBV7-9 and J is TRBJ2-5; D call uncertain. Germline CDR1 and CDR2: SEHNR and FQNEAQ (reference sequence). CDR3 size: 15 residues. V was trimmed by 7 bases and J by 0 bases, leaving 15 bases between them. CDR3: CASTKSQVNQETQYF. CDR3 sequence (DNA): TGTGCCAGCACCAAAAGTCAGGTGAACCAAGAGACCCAGTACTTC.

This CDR3 reads CASSYRATEAFF. CDR3 in DNA: TGTGCCAGCAGCTACAGGGCCACTGAAGCTTTCTTT. The chain uses TRBV7-9 and TRBJ1-1, with D possibly being TRBD1 (6 bases). The V and J ends lost 4 bases and 4 bases respectively, with 7 bases between them. Germline CDR1 SEHNR, CDR2 FQNEAQ (reference sequence). The CDR3 spans 12 residues. The full variable domain, with the rest looked up from reference TRBV7-9 and TRBJ1-1, is DTGVSQNPRHKITKRGQNVTFRCDPISEHNRLYWYRQTLGQGPEFLTYFQNEAQLEKSRLLSDRFSAERPKGSFSTLEIQRTEQGDSAMYLCASSYRATEAFFGQGTRLTVV.

The gene calls are TRBV19 and TRBJ2-7; 7 positions agree with TRBD1. Germline CDR1 LNHDA, CDR2 SQIVND (reference sequence). The CDR3 has 15 amino acids. Unmatched junction bases numbered 2, after V lost 0 bases and J lost 0 bases. This chain's CDR3 is CASSIEGGVSYEQYF. The CDR3 nucleotides read TGTGCCAGTAGTATAGAAGGGGGCGTCTCCTACGAGCAGTACTTC.

This clone was found once. The CDR3 DNA reads as TGTGCCAGCAGCGATACAGGGGGCACTGAAGCTTTCTTT. Translating gives CASSDTGGTEAFF. The V gene is TRBV5-6, the J gene TRBJ1-1; 8 bases agree with TRBD1. Germline V gives CDR1 SGHDT, CDR2 YYEEEE. Germline trimming cut 4 bases from V and 4 bases from J; bases unmatched to any gene: 3. The CDR3 is 13 residues long.

The rearrangement uses TRBV7-2 and TRBJ2-3, with D perhaps matching TRBD2 (6 bases). Per germline, CDR1 SGHTA and CDR2 FQGNSA. V shed 1 base and J shed 5 bases, with 22 bases lying between them. The CDR3 covers 18 residues. This CDR3 reads CASSLELRRERVGDTQYF. The CDR3, as DNA: TGTGCCAGCAGCTTAGAATTGCGTCGGGAGAGGGTGGGAGATACGCAGTATTTT.

This clone was observed a single time. The CDR3 nucleotides read TGTGCCAGCAGTGGCGGAGTCGACACCGGGGAGCTGTTTTTT. It specifies CASSGGVDTGELFF. The chain joins TRBV2 to TRBJ2-2; unclear D gene. Germline V lookup: CDR1 SNHLY, CDR2 FYNNEI. The CDR3 contains 14 residues. Deletions cut 4 bases from V and 3 bases from J, with 9 bases between.

This clone was seen only a few times. The chain employs TRBV10-3 and TRBJ1-1; TRBD1 matches at 10 bases. The germline gives CDR1 ENHRY, CDR2 SYGVKD. The CDR3 is made up of 15 amino acids. V shed 4 bases and J 2 bases; nucleotides not matched to a gene: 4. CDR3 loop: CAISGSTGGNTEAFF. The CDR3 DNA follows: TGTGCCATCAGTGGCTCGACAGGGGGCAACACTGAAGCTTTCTTT.

This clone was observed a few times. The gene calls are TRBV2 and TRBJ2-7; 10 nucleotides agree with TRBD1. Germline V lookup: CDR1 SNHLY, CDR2 FYNNEI. V gave up 3 bases and J gave up 1 base; unmatched junction bases: 12. The length of the CDR3 is 18 residues. The CDR3 nucleotides read TGTGCCAGCAGTGATCCGGGACAGGGGACCTCGTTTTCCTACGAGCAGTACTTC. It is translated as CASSDPGQGTSFSYEQYF. The complete variable domain, with remaining parts taken from reference TRBV2 and TRBJ2-7, reads EPEVTQTPSHQVTQMGQEVILRCVPISNHLYFYWYRQILGQKVEFLVSFYNNEISEKSEIFDDQFSVERPDGSNFTLKIRSTKLEDSAMYFCASSDPGQGTSFSYEQYFGPGTRLTVT.

J is TRBJ2-2 and V is TRBV2, with TRBD2 matching 12 bases. The germline CDR1 and CDR2 sequences are SNHLY and FYNNEI. The CDR3 length is 17 residues. Trimming at V came to 8 bases and at J to 4 bases, leaving 11 bases not matched to a gene. CDR3 in DNA: TGTGCCAGCCTACCGACGCTAGCGGGGGGGGGCACCGGGGAGCTGTTTTTT. It encodes CASLPTLAGGGTGELFF.

There are a few counts of this clone. The chain links TRBV5-6 to TRBJ2-1; D not certain. Trimming took off 2 bases at V and 10 bases at J, with 13 bases between the two ends. The V gene's germline CDR1 is SGHDT and CDR2 YYEEEE. The CDR3 is made up of 13 amino acids. The CDR3 region has the DNA TGTGCCAGCAGCTTAAGTCGGATCAGGGAGCAGTTCTTC. Translating gives CASSLSRIREQFF. The entire variable domain, with the rest obtained from reference TRBV5-6 and TRBJ2-1, is as follows: DAGVTQSPTHLIKTRGQQVTLRCSPKSGHDTVSWYQQALGQGPQFIFQYYEEEERQRGNFPDRFSGHQFPNYSSELNVNALLLGDSALYLCASSLSRIREQFFGPGTRLTVL.

As concerns this clone: At one of its ends the junction is not consistent with the germline gene, which may arise from a read error. The chain recombines TRBV7-9 with TRBJ1-1; weak D call: TRBD1 (6 bases). The germline V gene encodes CDR1 SEHNR and CDR2 FQNEAQ (reference sequence). CDR3 size: 12 residues. CDR3 amino acids: CSSSFLGQEAFF. DNA of the CDR3: TGTTCCAGCAGCTTCCTTGGACAGGAAGCTTTCTTT. Looking up the rest from reference TRBV7-9 and TRBJ1-1 gives the full variable domain: DTGVSQNPRHKITKRGQNVTFRCDPISEHNRLYWYRQTLGQGPEFLTYFQNEAQLEKSRLLSDRFSAERPKGSFSTLEIQRTEQGDSAMYLCSSSFLGQEAFFGQGTRLTVV.

The chain uses TRBV7-2 and TRBJ2-7; 10 bases are a match to TRBD2. V trimming: 5 bases; J trimming: 6 bases; junction bases outside the gene matches: 7. The germline gives CDR1 SGHTA, CDR2 FQGNSA. The CDR3 length is 14 residues. CDR3 sequence reads: CASSIPGLASEQYF. The CDR3 DNA is TGTGCCAGCAGCATACCGGGACTAGCGAGCGAGCAGTACTTC.

This chain joins TRBV6-1 and TRBJ1-1; TRBD1 matches at 9 bases. CDR3 length equals 14 residues. Trimming at V came to 5 bases and at J to 7 bases, leaving 8 bases not matched to a gene. The germline CDR1 and CDR2 sequences are MNHNS and SASEGT. CDR3 nucleotides: TGTGCCAGCAGTTCGCCGGGACAGGGATTTGAAGCTTTCTTT. It codes for CASSSPGQGFEAFF.